The clone carrying this T cell receptor beta chain has only one observation. Its antigen is undetermined. Sequencing was performed with immunoSEQ multiplex PCR; in TCRdb, only in-frame clones are kept and a portion is missing. The sample lists hundreds of thousands of clones; 89% were seen once. Treatment reported: some 19 received Ad26.COV2.S at low or high dose, single or two shots; five or six received placebo; per-sample allocation not given. Sampling occurred on day 63 after the first vaccine or placebo injection. Adults aged 18-55 years in Boston included the donor. The entry originates in a study of Ad26.COV2.S vaccination and SARS-CoV-2 variants. Findings and caveats of the study: CD8+ and CD4+ T cells specific for spike reportedly responded with substantial breadth after vaccination. Comparability of non-spike TCR breadth was observed across vaccine and placebo recipients.

The CDR3 runs 18 residues. CDR1 is MGHRA and CDR2 is YSYEKL in the germline V gene. V shed 3 bases and J 0 bases; nucleotides not matched to a gene: 10. The chain recombines TRBV4-1 with TRBJ2-1; 8 bases are shared with TRBD2. The TCR was taken from a person aged 18-65 years who received the Ad26.COV2.S COVID-19 vaccine or a placebo. Specimen: peripheral blood, collected in a trial of Ad26.COV2.S vaccine versus placebo. The CDR3 DNA reads as TGCGCCAGCAGCCACCCTCGGGGGGGCCAAAGCTCCTACAATGAGCAGTTCTTC. Its translation is CASSHPRGGQSSYNEQFF.